This TCR beta chain is from a study of blood T cell repertoires in COVID-19. About the study: COVID-19 samples collected from the United States, Italy and Spain covered acute and convalescent phases.

Original analysis: Using reference gene primer amplification, nucleated cell counts were estimated. This table comes from immunoSEQ multiplex PCR, and its TCRdb copy is limited to in-frame clones, with some not included. Clone size and V and J calls were adopted from that table, with D and trimming inferred from the DNA. This sample has 120,000 to 150,000 clones, with over 75% found just once. The CDR3 contains 12 residues. CDR1 and CDR2 (germline): LNHDA, SQIVND (reference sequence). V was clipped by 10 bases and J by 5 bases; unmatched bases: 8. The material sequenced was peripheral blood. The V gene is TRBV19, the J gene TRBJ2-7, with 7 bases lining up with TRBD1. This clonotype originated in a man aged 55 to 70 with active or convalescent COVID-19. Here the CDR3 reads CATTTGSNEQYF. The CDR3 nucleotides read TGTGCCACCACGACAGGGTCTAACGAGCAGTACTTC.